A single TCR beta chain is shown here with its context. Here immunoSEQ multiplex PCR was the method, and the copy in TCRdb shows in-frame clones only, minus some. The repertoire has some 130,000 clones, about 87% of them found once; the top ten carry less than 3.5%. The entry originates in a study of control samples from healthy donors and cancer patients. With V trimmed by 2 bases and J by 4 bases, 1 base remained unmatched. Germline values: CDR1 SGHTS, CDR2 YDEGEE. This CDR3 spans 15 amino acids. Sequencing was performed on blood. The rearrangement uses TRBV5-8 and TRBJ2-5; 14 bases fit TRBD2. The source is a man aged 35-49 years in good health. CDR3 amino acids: CASSFGLAGGETQYF. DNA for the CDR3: TGTGCCAGCAGCTTCGGACTAGCGGGGGGAGAGACCCAGTACTTC.